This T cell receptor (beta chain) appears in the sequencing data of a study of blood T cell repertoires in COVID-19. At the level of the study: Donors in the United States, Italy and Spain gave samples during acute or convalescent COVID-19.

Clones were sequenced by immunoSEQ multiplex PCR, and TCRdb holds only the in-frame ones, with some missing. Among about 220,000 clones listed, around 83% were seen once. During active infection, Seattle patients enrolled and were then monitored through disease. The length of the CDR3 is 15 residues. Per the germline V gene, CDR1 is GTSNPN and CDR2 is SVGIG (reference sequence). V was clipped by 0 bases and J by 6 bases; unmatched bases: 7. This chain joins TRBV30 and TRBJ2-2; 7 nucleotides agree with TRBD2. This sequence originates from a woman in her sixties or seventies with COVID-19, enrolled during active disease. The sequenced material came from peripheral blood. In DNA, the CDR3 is TGTGCCTGGAGTGTGTTCGGGAGGCCGTCCGGGGAGCTGTTTTTT. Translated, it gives CAWSVFGRPSGELFF.